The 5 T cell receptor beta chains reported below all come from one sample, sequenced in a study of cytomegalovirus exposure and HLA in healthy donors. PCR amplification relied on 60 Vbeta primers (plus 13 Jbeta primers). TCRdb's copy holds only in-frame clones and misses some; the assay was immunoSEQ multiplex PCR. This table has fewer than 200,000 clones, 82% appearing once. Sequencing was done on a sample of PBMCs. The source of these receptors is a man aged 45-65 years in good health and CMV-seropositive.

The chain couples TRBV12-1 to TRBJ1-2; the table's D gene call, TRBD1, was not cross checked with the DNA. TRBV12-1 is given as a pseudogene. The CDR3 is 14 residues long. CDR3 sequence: CASSLEDRGHGYTF. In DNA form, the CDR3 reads TGTGCCAGCAGCTTAGAGGACAGGGGGCATGGCTACACCTTC.

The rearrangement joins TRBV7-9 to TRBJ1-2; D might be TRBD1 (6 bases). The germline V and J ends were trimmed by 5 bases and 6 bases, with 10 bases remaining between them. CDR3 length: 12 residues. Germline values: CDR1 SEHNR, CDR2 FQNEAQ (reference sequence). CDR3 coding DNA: TGTGCCAGCAGCCTGACAGGAGATGGCTACACCTTC. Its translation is CASSLTGDGYTF.

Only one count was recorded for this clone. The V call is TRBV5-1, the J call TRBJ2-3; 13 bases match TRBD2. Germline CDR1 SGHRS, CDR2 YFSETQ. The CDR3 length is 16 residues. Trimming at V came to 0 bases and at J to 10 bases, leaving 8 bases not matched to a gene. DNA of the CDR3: TGCGCCAGCAGCTTGGGGACTAGCGGGAGTAGTCGCGCGCAGTATTTT. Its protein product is CASSLGTSGSSRAQYF.

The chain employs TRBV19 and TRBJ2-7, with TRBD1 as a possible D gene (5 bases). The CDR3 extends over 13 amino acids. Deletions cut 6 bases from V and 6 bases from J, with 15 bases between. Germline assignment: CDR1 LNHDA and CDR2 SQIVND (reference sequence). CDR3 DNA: TGTGCCAGTAGGCCACAGGCATCGGGCGAGCAGTACTTC. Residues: CASRPQASGEQYF. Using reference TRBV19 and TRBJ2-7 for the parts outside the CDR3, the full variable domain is DGGITQSPKYLFRKEGQNVTLSCEQNLNHDAMYWYRQDPGQGLRLIYYSQIVNDFQKGDIAEGYSVSREKKESFPLTVTSAQKNPTAFYLCASRPQASGEQYFGPGTRLTVT.

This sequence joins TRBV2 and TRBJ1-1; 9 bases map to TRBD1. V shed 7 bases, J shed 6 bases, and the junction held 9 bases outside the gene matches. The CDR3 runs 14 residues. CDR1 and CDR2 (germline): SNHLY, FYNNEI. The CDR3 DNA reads TGTGCCAGCAACGAACCCGACAGGGGGGCTGAAGCTTTCTTT. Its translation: CASNEPDRGAEAFF.